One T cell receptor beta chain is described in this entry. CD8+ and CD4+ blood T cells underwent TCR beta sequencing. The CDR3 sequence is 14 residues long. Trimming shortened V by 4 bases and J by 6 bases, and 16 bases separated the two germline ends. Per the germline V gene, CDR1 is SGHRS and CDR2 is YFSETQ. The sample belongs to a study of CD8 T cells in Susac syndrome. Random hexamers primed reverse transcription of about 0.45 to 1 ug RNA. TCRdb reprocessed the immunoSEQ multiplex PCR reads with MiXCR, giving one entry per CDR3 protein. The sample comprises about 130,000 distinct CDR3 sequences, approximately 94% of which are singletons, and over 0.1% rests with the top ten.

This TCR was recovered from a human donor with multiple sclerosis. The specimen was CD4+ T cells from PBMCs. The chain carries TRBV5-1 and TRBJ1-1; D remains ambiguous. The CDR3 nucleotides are TGCGCCAGCAGCCTCGGCACGAGAGGAGCTGAAGCTTTCTTT. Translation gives CASSLGTRGAEAFF. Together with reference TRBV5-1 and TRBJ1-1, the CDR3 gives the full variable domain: KAGVTQTPRYLIKTRGQQVTLSCSPISGHRSVSWYQQTPGQGLQFLFEYFSETQRNKGNFPGRFSGRQFSNSRSEMNVSTLELGDSALYLCASSLGTRGAEAFFGQGTRLTVV.